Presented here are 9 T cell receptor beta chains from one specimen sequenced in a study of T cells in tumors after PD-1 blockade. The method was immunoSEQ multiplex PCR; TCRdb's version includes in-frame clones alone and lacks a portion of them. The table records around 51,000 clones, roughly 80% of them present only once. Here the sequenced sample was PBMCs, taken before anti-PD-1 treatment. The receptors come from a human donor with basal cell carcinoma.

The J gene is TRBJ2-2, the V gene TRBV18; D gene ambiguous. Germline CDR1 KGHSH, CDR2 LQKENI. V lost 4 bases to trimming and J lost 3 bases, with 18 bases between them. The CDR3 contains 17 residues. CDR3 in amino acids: CASSQNGPSGYTGELFF. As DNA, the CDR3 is TGTGCCAGCTCACAGAATGGCCCTTCGGGTTACACCGGGGAGCTGTTTTTT.

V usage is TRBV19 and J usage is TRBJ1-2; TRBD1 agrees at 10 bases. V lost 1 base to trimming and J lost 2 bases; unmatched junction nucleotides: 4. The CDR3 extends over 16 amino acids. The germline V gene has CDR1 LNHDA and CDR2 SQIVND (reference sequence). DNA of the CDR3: TGTGCCAGTAGTATAGCGACGACAGGGGGCAACTATGGCTACACCTTC. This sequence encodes CASSIATTGGNYGYTF.

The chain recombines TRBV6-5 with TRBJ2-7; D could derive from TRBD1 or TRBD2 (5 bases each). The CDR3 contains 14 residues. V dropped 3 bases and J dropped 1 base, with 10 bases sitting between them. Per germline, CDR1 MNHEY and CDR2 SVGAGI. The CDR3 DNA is TGTGCCAGCAGTTATGATGGGGGATCCTACGAGCAGTACTTC. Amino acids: CASSYDGGSYEQYF.

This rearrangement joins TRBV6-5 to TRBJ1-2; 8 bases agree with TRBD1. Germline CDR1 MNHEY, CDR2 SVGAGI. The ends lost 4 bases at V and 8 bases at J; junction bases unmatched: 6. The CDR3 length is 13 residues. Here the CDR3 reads CASSLTTGEGYTF. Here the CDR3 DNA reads TGTGCCAGCAGTTTAACGACAGGGGAGGGCTACACCTTC.

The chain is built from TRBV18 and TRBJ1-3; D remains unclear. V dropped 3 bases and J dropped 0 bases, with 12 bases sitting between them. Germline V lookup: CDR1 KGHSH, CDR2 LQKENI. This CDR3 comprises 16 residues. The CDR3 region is CASSPGRVLSGNTIYF. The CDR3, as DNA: TGTGCCAGCTCACCCGGGAGGGTTCTCTCTGGAAACACCATATATTTT. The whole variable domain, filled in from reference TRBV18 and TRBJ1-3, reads NAGVMQNPRHLVRRRGQEARLRCSPMKGHSHVYWYRQLPEEGLKFMVYLQKENIIDESGMPKERFSAEFPKEGPSILRIQQVVRGDSAAYFCASSPGRVLSGNTIYFGEGSWLTVV.

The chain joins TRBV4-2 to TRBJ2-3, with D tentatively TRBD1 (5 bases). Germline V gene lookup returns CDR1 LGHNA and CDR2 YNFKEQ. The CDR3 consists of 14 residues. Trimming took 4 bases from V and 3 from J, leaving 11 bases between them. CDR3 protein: CASSPGQTTDTQYF. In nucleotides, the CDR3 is TGTGCCAGCAGCCCCGGACAAACTACAGATACGCAGTATTTT.

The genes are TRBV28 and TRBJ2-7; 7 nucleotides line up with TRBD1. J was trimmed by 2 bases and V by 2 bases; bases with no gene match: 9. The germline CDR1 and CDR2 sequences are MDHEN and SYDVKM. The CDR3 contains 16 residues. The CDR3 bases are TGTGCCAGCAGTTTAGACCGGGACAGAAGGACCTACGAGCAGTACTTC. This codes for CASSLDRDRRTYEQYF. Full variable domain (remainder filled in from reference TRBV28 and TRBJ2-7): DVKVTQSSRYLVKRTGEKVFLECVQDMDHENMFWYRQDPGLGLRLIYFSYDVKMKEKGDIPEGYSVSREKKERFSLILESASTNQTSMYLCASSLDRDRRTYEQYFGPGTRLTVT.

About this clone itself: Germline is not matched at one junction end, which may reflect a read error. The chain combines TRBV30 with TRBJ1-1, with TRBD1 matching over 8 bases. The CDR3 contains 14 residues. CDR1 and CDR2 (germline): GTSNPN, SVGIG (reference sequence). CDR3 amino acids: CASKRQGAGGETFF. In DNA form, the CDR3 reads TGTGCCTCCAAAAGGCAGGGGGCGGGTGGTGAAACTTTCTTT. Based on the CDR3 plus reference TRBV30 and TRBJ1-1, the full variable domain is SQTIHQWPATLVQPVGSPLSLECTVEGTSNPNLYWYRQAAGRGLQLLFYSVGIGQISSEVPQNLSASRPQDRQFILSSKKLLLSDSGFYLCASKRQGAGGETFFGQGTRLTVV.

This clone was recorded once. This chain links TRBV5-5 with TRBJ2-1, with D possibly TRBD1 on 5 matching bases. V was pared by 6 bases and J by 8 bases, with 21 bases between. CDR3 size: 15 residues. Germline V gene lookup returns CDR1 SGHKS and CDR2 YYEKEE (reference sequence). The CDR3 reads CASTLTVDPFYEQFF. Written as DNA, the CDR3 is TGTGCCAGCACCCTGACAGTGGACCCTTTCTATGAGCAGTTCTTC.